These 13 T cell receptor beta chains originate from one sample sequenced in a study of yellow fever vaccine responses in identical twins. From the RT-PCR reads, TCRdb called clonotypes with MiXCR, one entry per CDR3 protein. The sample lists fewer than 5,000 distinct CDR3 sequences; about 76% were seen once. The sample here was T cells from blood (PBMCs), unsorted or a sorted subset (not recorded which), taken before or after yellow fever vaccination (not recorded which). The source of these receptors is a woman aged 18-29 years who received the yellow fever vaccine.

The chain uses TRBV28 and TRBJ2-7; 7 bases agree with TRBD1. J gave up 3 bases and V 6 bases, and 5 bases lay outside the gene matches. Per germline, CDR1 MDHEN and CDR2 SYDVKM. This CDR3 region has 13 residues. CDR3 sequence reads: CASRMDRLYEQYF. CDR3 DNA sequence: TGTGCCAGCAGAATGGACAGGCTCTACGAGCAGTACTTC.

CDR3 bases: TGTGCCAGCAGTGACGCAGGGAGGATATTCCCCGGGGAGCTGTTTTTT. As protein: CASSDAGRIFPGELFF. The chain is built from TRBV2 and TRBJ2-2; tentative D call: TRBD2 (6 bases). The CDR3 is 16 residues long. Trimming took 3 bases from V and 6 from J, leaving 17 bases between them. Looked up from germline, CDR1 is SNHLY and CDR2 is FYNNEI.

The genes are TRBV7-6 and TRBJ2-3, with 7 positions matching TRBD1. The CDR3 spans 15 residues. V was clipped by 5 bases and J by 0 bases; unmatched bases: 5. From germline, CDR1 is SGHVS and CDR2 FNYEAQ. CDR3 nucleotide sequence: TGTGCCAGCAGCCCAGACAGGGACAGCACAGATACGCAGTATTTT. Protein: CASSPDRDSTDTQYF.

This chain connects TRBV21-1 to TRBJ2-7. TRBV21-1 has pseudogene status. The CDR3 contains 14 residues. CDR3 residues: CASSKVHRSYEQYF. The CDR3 DNA sequence: TGTGCCAGCAGCAAAGTTCACAGATCCTACGAGCAGTACTTC.

DNA of the CDR3: TGCGCCAGCAGCCAAGATAAGGACCTCTTGGGCGGCTACACCTTC. Protein: CASSQDKDLLGGYTF. This chain uses TRBV4-3 with TRBJ1-2; D is unclear. Trimming pared 0 bases from V and 8 bases from J, leaving 16 bases between. This CDR3 is built from 15 residues. The germline gives CDR1 LGHNA, CDR2 YSLEER.

This clonotype was counted between two and nine times. The V call is TRBV4-3, the J call TRBJ1-5; D unclear. From germline, CDR1 is LGHNA and CDR2 YSLEER. Trimming removed 0 bases at V and 3 bases at J, with 6 bases between. The CDR3 consists of 14 residues. The CDR3 DNA reads as TGCGCCAGCAGCCAAGATAGAACCAATCAGCCCCAGCATTTT. It is translated as CASSQDRTNQPQHF.

The chain joins TRBV24-1 to TRBJ2-5; unclear D gene. Germline lookup yields CDR1 KGHDR and CDR2 SFDVKD. The CDR3 is 15 amino acids. With 5 bases removed from V and 2 bases from J, the gap between germline ends came to 14 bases. The CDR3: CATSASTDPQETQYF. CDR3 in DNA: TGTGCCACCAGTGCCTCGACTGACCCACAAGAGACCCAGTACTTC.

The V gene is TRBV11-2, the J gene TRBJ2-3; TRBD1 agrees at 8 bases. V shed 5 bases and J 2 bases; nucleotides not matched to a gene: 9. CDR1 and CDR2 from the germline V gene are SGHAT and FQNNGV. This CDR3 comprises 16 residues. Here the CDR3 reads CASSGPGQDNTDTQYF. CDR3 bases: TGTGCCAGCAGCGGACCGGGACAGGATAACACAGATACGCAGTATTTT.

The chain uses TRBV11-1 and TRBJ2-2, with D possibly matching TRBD1 (6 bases). The germline gives CDR1 SGHAT, CDR2 FQDESV (reference sequence). CDR3 length equals 12 residues. V was clipped by 4 bases and J by 8 bases, with 8 bases between them. CDR3 in DNA: TGTGCCAGCAGCTCGACAGGAGGGGAGCTGTTTTTT. The encoded protein is CASSSTGGELFF.

J is TRBJ1-4 and V is TRBV11-3; the D gene is possibly TRBD1 (5 bases). Germline CDR1 is SGHNT and CDR2 is YENEEA. The V end lost 4 bases, the J end lost 4 bases, and 13 bases lay between the germline ends. The CDR3 has 15 amino acids. Here the CDR3 DNA reads TGTGCCAGCAGCTCTCCCGTCGGGGGTAATGAAAAACTGTTTTTT. Its translation: CASSSPVGGNEKLFF.

The rearrangement uses TRBV7-9 and TRBJ2-2; D remains ambiguous. The CDR3 extends over 12 amino acids. V lost 2 bases and J 6 bases, leaving 4 bases between the germline ends. The germline gives CDR1 SEHNR, CDR2 FQNEAQ (reference sequence). CDR3 region: CASSLSAGELFF. The CDR3 nucleotides are TGTGCCAGCAGCTTATCCGCCGGGGAGCTGTTTTTT.

This chain uses TRBV25-1 with TRBJ1-1; 10 bases match TRBD1. Per germline, CDR1 MGHDK and CDR2 SYGVNS. With 5 bases clipped from V and 6 bases from J, the junction kept 6 bases outside the gene matches. The CDR3 length is 14 residues. Here the CDR3 reads CASSNAGTGAEAFF. In DNA, the CDR3 is TGTGCCAGCAGTAACGCCGGGACAGGGGCTGAAGCTTTCTTT.

This sequence joins TRBV4-3 and TRBJ2-2; either TRBD1 or TRBD2 may fit D (6 bases each). The CDR3 covers 15 residues. The V end was cut by 4 bases, the J end by 6 bases, with 15 bases between. CDR1 is LGHNA and CDR2 is YSLEER in the germline V gene. The CDR3 DNA reads as TGCGCCAGCAGCCCCGAGCCGGGGGCTGCCGGGGAGCTGTTTTTT. Protein sequence: CASSPEPGAAGELFF.